The T cell receptor (beta chain) described here comes from a study of CD8+ T cells in alopecia areata. This clone was recorded a few times. Any gene name here is a mouse gene name. The read terminates 4 residues ahead of where the CDR3 ends, so the germline J gene completes it. Once RNA had been extracted, it was reverse transcribed into cDNA to act as the sequencing template. The protocol was immunoSEQ multiplex PCR, while the TCRdb copy is restricted to in-frame clones and leaves out a portion. This sample shows around 300,000 clones and no singletons; 1.2% rests with the ten largest. The CDR3 totals 11 residues. In germline, CDR1 is FNHDT, CDR2 SITEND (reference sequence). Markers used for sorting pooled cutaneous lymph node cells were CD4, CD8alpha, NKG2D, NKG2ACE and others.

Sequencing used CD4+ T cells sorted from a lymph node. The chain couples TRBV19 to TRBJ1-2; D ambiguous. This clonotype was obtained from a C3H/HeJ mouse with alopecia areata. This mouse strain has H2-k as its MHC haplotype. The CDR3 is CASSHRVDYTF. The part of the CDR3 DNA that was read is TGTGCCAGCAGTCATAGGGTC.